Following are 15 T cell receptor beta chains from one sample sequenced in a study of blood T cell repertoires in COVID-19. Here immunoSEQ multiplex PCR was the method, and the copy in TCRdb shows in-frame clones only, minus some. The data show 80,000 or so clones, over 75% seen once. The sample comprised peripheral blood. These receptors came from a human donor in a cohort sampled during active COVID-19.

A remark on this clone: The CDR3 does not end in the conserved phenylalanine or tryptophan, so this is likely a read error. The limits of the CDR3 on the DNA are not certain, so only TCRdb's listed CDR3 is given. The V call is TRBV28, the J call TRBJ2-3; the table's D call, TRBD1, has no DNA check behind it. Counting both end residues, the CDR3 totals 13 amino acids. Germline V gives CDR1 MDHEN, CDR2 SYDVKM. CDR3 region: CASTDIGQYLFIS.

V gene TRBV4-2 combines with J gene TRBJ1-4; 9 bases are shared with TRBD1. V shed 1 base and J 5 bases; nucleotides not matched to a gene: 5. The germline V gene encodes CDR1 LGHNA and CDR2 YNFKEQ. CDR3 length equals 16 residues. The CDR3 region is CASSQGGTGQNEKLFF. CDR3 nucleotide sequence: TGTGCCAGCAGCCAAGGGGGGACAGGGCAGAATGAAAAACTGTTTTTT.

This clone was found once. The chain employs TRBV11-3 and TRBJ1-1, with D unresolved. The CDR3 loop spans 11 amino acids. Germline V gene data show CDR1 as SGHNT and CDR2 as YENEEA. Trimming stripped 3 bases from V and 8 bases from J, with 7 bases between. The CDR3 spells CASSLNREAFF. The CDR3 DNA is TGTGCCAGCAGCTTGAACAGAGAAGCTTTCTTT.

The chain has TRBV27 and TRBJ1-1; D not resolved. CDR3 size: 13 residues. V shed 3 bases and J shed 1 base, with 6 bases lying between them. Germline CDR1 and CDR2: MNHEY and SMNVEV (reference sequence). CDR3 amino acids: CASSFFSNTEAFF. The CDR3 DNA follows: TGTGCCAGCAGTTTCTTCTCGAACACTGAAGCTTTCTTT.

The chain is built from TRBV11-3 and TRBJ1-4; 8 nucleotides match TRBD1. This CDR3 region has 12 residues. V dropped 5 bases and J dropped 11; count of bases not matched to a gene: 4. CDR1 is SGHNT and CDR2 is YENEEA in the germline V gene. CDR3 sequence: CASSVTGGKLFF. The CDR3 DNA sequence: TGTGCCAGCAGCGTTACAGGGGGGAAACTGTTTTTT. The full variable domain, its missing parts supplied by reference TRBV11-3 and TRBJ1-4, is EAGVVQSPRYKIIEKKQPVAFWCNPISGHNTLYWYLQNLGQGPELLIRYENEEAVDDSQLPKDRFSAERLKGVDSTLKIQPAELGDSAVYLCASSVTGGKLFFGSGTQLSVL.

This chain uses TRBV11-1 with TRBJ1-1; 8 nucleotides align to TRBD1. The CDR3 is made up of 14 amino acids. Unmatched junction bases numbered 5, after V lost 4 bases and J lost 4 bases. Per the germline V gene, CDR1 is SGHAT and CDR2 is FQDESV (reference sequence). The CDR3 protein is CASSSQGASTEAFF. Here the CDR3 DNA reads TGTGCCAGCAGCTCCCAGGGGGCTAGCACTGAAGCTTTCTTT. The variable domain in full, with the rest retrieved from reference TRBV11-1 and TRBJ1-1, is EAEVAQSPRYKITEKSQAVAFWCDPISGHATLYWYRQILGQGPELLVQFQDESVVDDSQLPKDRFSAERLKGVDSTLKIQPAELGDSAMYLCASSSQGASTEAFFGQGTRLTVV.

The chain uses TRBV7-9 and TRBJ2-3; 7 bases map to TRBD2. The CDR3 consists of 14 residues. Germline CDR1 SEHNR, CDR2 FQNEAQ (reference sequence). Germline trimming cut 9 bases from V and 5 bases from J; bases unmatched to any gene: 11. Here the CDR3 DNA reads TGTGCCAGTTCCTTATGGGGGGGTGAAGATACGCAGTATTTT. Translating gives CASSLWGGEDTQYF.

This chain links TRBV11-2 with TRBJ1-4, with 9 bases matching TRBD1. V lost 5 bases and J lost 3; bases outside the gene matches: 7. This CDR3 is built from 16 residues. CDR1 is SGHAT and CDR2 is FQNNGV in the germline V gene. CDR3 sequence: CASSITGGRANEKLFF. In DNA, the CDR3 is TGTGCCAGCAGCATAACAGGGGGCCGAGCTAATGAAAAACTGTTTTTT.

The CDR3 coding sequence is TGTGCCAGCAGCCCCCGACAGTATAACACTGAAGCTTTCTTT. This encodes CASSPRQYNTEAFF. This sequence joins TRBV9 and TRBJ1-1; possible D gene TRBD1, 5 bases. CDR3 length: 14 residues. Trimming took 4 bases from V and 2 from J, leaving 12 bases between them. The germline V gene encodes CDR1 SGDLS and CDR2 YYNGEE.

The V call is TRBV2, the J call TRBJ2-1; no reliable D call. Between the trimmed V and J ends, which lost 4 bases and 0 bases, there was a span of 10 bases. Germline V gene lookup returns CDR1 SNHLY and CDR2 FYNNEI. CDR3 length: 15 amino acids. As DNA, the CDR3 is TGTGCCAGCAGTGCTCTCTCGAGCTCCTACAATGAGCAGTTCTTC. Amino acids: CASSALSSSYNEQFF.

V usage is TRBV5-4 and J usage is TRBJ2-3; no reliable D call. Germline CDR1 SGHNT, CDR2 YYREEE (reference sequence). The CDR3 loop spans 15 amino acids. V dropped 0 bases and J dropped 0 bases, with 8 bases sitting between them. CDR3 residues: CASSLGALSTDTQYF. The CDR3 coding sequence is TGTGCCAGCAGCTTGGGGGCTCTTAGCACAGATACGCAGTATTTT. Using reference TRBV5-4 and TRBJ2-3 for the parts outside the CDR3, the full variable domain is ETGVTQSPTHLIKTRGQQVTLRCSSQSGHNTVSWYQQALGQGPQFIFQYYREEENGRGNFPPRFSGLQFPNYSSELNVNALELDDSALYLCASSLGALSTDTQYFGPGTRLTVL.

The V call is TRBV7-9, the J call TRBJ2-1; tentative D call: TRBD1 (5 bases). CDR3 length: 14 residues. The germline CDR1 and CDR2 sequences are SEHNR and FQNEAQ (reference sequence). The ends were cut back, 3 bases at V and 5 bases at J, with 11 bases in the middle. In DNA form, the CDR3 reads TGTGCCAGCAGCTTCCAGCACAGGAACAATGAGCAGTTCTTC. It is translated as CASSFQHRNNEQFF. The full variable domain, its missing parts supplied by reference TRBV7-9 and TRBJ2-1, is DTGVSQNPRHKITKRGQNVTFRCDPISEHNRLYWYRQTLGQGPEFLTYFQNEAQLEKSRLLSDRFSAERPKGSFSTLEIQRTEQGDSAMYLCASSFQHRNNEQFFGPGTRLTVL.

This sequence joins TRBV6-5 and TRBJ2-7; D is possibly TRBD2 (6 bases). The CDR3 loop spans 11 amino acids. Between the trimmed V and J ends, which lost 8 bases and 2 bases, there was a span of 7 bases. Per the germline V gene, CDR1 is MNHEY and CDR2 is SVGAGI. DNA for the CDR3: TGTGCCAGCTCGGGGGCCTACGAGCAGTACTTC. Translation gives CASSGAYEQYF.

The genes are TRBV5-1 and TRBJ2-7, with a weak D call TRBD1 (6 bases). V was shortened by 2 bases and J by 2 bases, with 11 bases between the two germline ends. This CDR3 is built from 14 residues. Germline V gives CDR1 SGHRS, CDR2 YFSETQ. The CDR3 reads CASSFRDITYEQYF. The CDR3 DNA follows: TGCGCCAGCAGCTTCCGGGACATCACCTACGAGCAGTACTTC.

V gene TRBV7-2 combines with J gene TRBJ2-1, with D perhaps matching TRBD2 (6 bases). Germline V gene data show CDR1 as SGHTA and CDR2 as FQGNSA. This CDR3 spans 13 amino acids. V lost 5 bases and J 6 bases, leaving 11 bases between the germline ends. The CDR3: CASSPSGPNEQFF. CDR3 DNA: TGTGCCAGCAGCCCGAGCGGGCCCAATGAGCAGTTCTTC.